The next 11 T cell receptor beta chains were all read from a single sample in a study of vaccination effects on CD4 cells after COVID-19. Here immunoSEQ multiplex PCR was the method, and the copy in TCRdb shows in-frame clones only, minus some. Of roughly 17,000 clones listed, 65% to 75% are singletons. Before any sequencing was done, the ViraFEST assay used viral peptide pools to expand antigen-specific CD4+ T cells. Subsequent to 10 days of culture, CD4+ T cells were isolated. This individual tested PCR-positive for SARS-CoV-2 infection between March and December 2020. Participants each got two BNT162b2 or mRNA-1273 vaccine doses. Their antigen targets remain unknown. The sample in question was CD4+ T cells from PBMCs cultured with SARS-CoV-2 spike peptides, obtained after COVID-19 vaccination. Receptors originate from a human donor who had a prior SARS-CoV-2 infection.

V usage is TRBV15 and J usage is TRBJ2-3; TRBD2 matches at 14 bases. With 0 bases clipped from V and 4 bases from J, the junction kept 3 bases outside the gene matches. CDR3 length: 17 amino acids. Germline CDR1 is LNHNV and CDR2 is YYDKDF (reference sequence). The CDR3: CATSREGLAGAADTQYF. DNA for the CDR3: TGTGCCACCAGCAGAGAGGGACTAGCGGGGGCGGCAGATACGCAGTATTTT. The whole variable domain, remainder taken from reference TRBV15 and TRBJ2-3, is DAMVIQNPRYQVTQFGKPVTLSCSQTLNHNVMYWYQQKSSQAPKLLFHYYDKDFNNEADTPDNFQSRRPNTSFCFLDIRSPGLGDTAMYLCATSREGLAGAADTQYFGPGTRLTVL.

V and J are TRBV5-4 and TRBJ1-6, with 7 bases matching TRBD1. Germline CDR1 and CDR2: SGHNT and YYREEE (reference sequence). J was trimmed by 8 bases and V by 4 bases; bases with no gene match: 3. The CDR3 totals 13 residues. In nucleotides, the CDR3 is TGTGCCAGCAGCACTGACAGGGATTCACCCCTCCACTTT. It specifies CASSTDRDSPLHF.

The CDR3 region is CASSDSATSGSNEQFF. CDR3 bases: TGTGCCAGCAGTGACTCCGCGACTAGCGGGAGCAATGAGCAGTTCTTC. The rearrangement links TRBV6-4 to TRBJ2-1; 12 nucleotides agree with TRBD2. The CDR3 length is 16 residues. CDR1 is MRHNA and CDR2 is SNTAGT in the germline V gene. The junction had 3 bases not matched to a gene; V was cut back by 0 bases and J by 6 bases.

CDR3 amino acids: CASSLDRKSEAFF. CDR3 in DNA: TGTGCCAGCAGCTTAGATCGCAAATCTGAAGCTTTCTTT. V gene TRBV7-2 combines with J gene TRBJ1-1; D ambiguous. The V end lost 1 base, the J end lost 6 bases, and 9 bases lay between the germline ends. CDR3 length: 13 amino acids. Germline CDR1 reads SGHTA; CDR2 reads FQGNSA.

This chain connects TRBV5-1 to TRBJ1-1; possibly TRBD1 for D (6 bases). Germline V gene sequence: CDR1 SGHRS, CDR2 YFSETQ. The CDR3 sequence is 14 residues long. V was cut by 7 bases and J by 1 base, with 14 bases left in between. The CDR3 reads CASWGPQGNTEAFF. As DNA, the CDR3 is TGCGCCAGCTGGGGACCACAGGGGAACACTGAAGCTTTCTTT.

This rearrangement joins TRBV9 to TRBJ2-3; TRBD2 matches at 7 bases. The junction had 5 bases not matched to a gene; V was cut back by 5 bases and J by 2 bases. Germline values: CDR1 SGDLS, CDR2 YYNGEE. The CDR3 sequence is 14 residues long. The CDR3 nucleotides are TGTGCCAGCAGTGGGGGGGGGTACACAGATACGCAGTATTTT. Amino acids: CASSGGGYTDTQYF. The full variable domain, completed using reference TRBV9 and TRBJ2-3, is DSGVTQTPKHLITATGQRVTLRCSPRSGDLSVYWYQQSLDQGLQFLIQYYNGEERAKGNILERFSAQQFPDLHSELNLSSLELGDSALYFCASSGGGYTDTQYFGPGTRLTVL.

This chain joins TRBV18 and TRBJ2-5; D may be TRBD1 or TRBD2 (5 bases each). The CDR3 is 18 residues long. Trimming cost V 8 bases and J 3 bases, with 28 bases left between them. CDR1 is KGHSH, CDR2 LQKENI, per germline. CDR3 nucleotide sequence: TGTGCCAGCCACGTCTCACAAATCCGGGACGCCCTTGAAGAGACCCAGTACTTC. This gives the protein CASHVSQIRDALEETQYF.

This clone was observed a few times. The rearrangement links TRBV5-6 to TRBJ1-1, with 7 bases matching TRBD1. Per the germline V gene, CDR1 is SGHDT and CDR2 is YYEEEE. The CDR3 runs 15 residues. Trimming at V came to 3 bases and at J to 5 bases, leaving 10 bases not matched to a gene. This CDR3 reads CASSSSGGIGTEAFF. The CDR3 nucleotides read TGTGCCAGCAGCTCTTCAGGGGGAATAGGGACTGAAGCTTTCTTT.

The chain carries TRBV18 and TRBJ1-1; 8 nucleotides match TRBD1. This CDR3 has 13 residues. Germline lookup yields CDR1 KGHSH and CDR2 LQKENI. After removal of 5 bases from V and 5 bases from J, the junction contained 4 bases not matched to a gene. The CDR3 DNA reads as TGTGCCAGCTCAGCATGGACAGGGACTGAAGCTTTCTTT. This encodes CASSAWTGTEAFF.

This chain links TRBV18 with TRBJ1-5; D unclear. CDR1 and CDR2 (germline): KGHSH, LQKENI. V was clipped by 2 bases and J by 2 bases, with 16 bases between them. This CDR3 has 17 amino acids. The CDR3: CASSPWEKGLGNQPQHF. CDR3 sequence (DNA): TGTGCCAGCTCACCATGGGAGAAGGGTCTTGGCAATCAGCCCCAGCATTTT.

By frequency in the sample, this clone is medium-sized (0.01 to 0.1%). The J gene is TRBJ1-2, the V gene TRBV6-2 or TRBV6-3; D might be TRBD1 (5 bases). Between the trimmed V and J ends, which lost 7 bases and 8 bases, there was a span of 17 bases. This CDR3 spans 13 amino acids. Germline loops: CDR1 MNHEY, CDR2 SVGEGT. CDR3 DNA sequence: TGTGCCAGCACCCCAGACGGGGGAAGAGGCTACACCTTC. This translates into CASTPDGGRGYTF.